The clone carrying this T cell receptor (beta chain) has a count of ten or more. The antigen is not known. The V gene end was trimmed by 2 bases and the J gene end by 6 bases; junction bases not matched to a gene: 12. The length of the CDR3 is 16 residues. CDR1 and CDR2 (germline): SGHTA, FQGNSA. TCRdb reprocessed the reads with MiXCR, giving one entry per CDR3 protein. The data contain 200,000 to 300,000 distinct CDR3 sequences, approximately 10% of them singletons. The data were obtained in a study of T cell repertoires in cytomegalovirus infection. Findings and caveats of the study: Carriage of CMV together with the relevant HLA was identifiable through cumulative public TCR beta family frequency. HLA-C-restricted TCR beta clonotypes specific for CMV led the ex vivo response.

The sequencing sample was made of PBMCs. This chain connects TRBV7-2 to TRBJ2-7, with TRBD1 matching 8 bases. The TCR sequence derives from a human donor in good health (CMV status not recorded). Some clones in this sample may be carry-over from other donors' samples. CDR3 bases: TGTGCCAGCAGCTTAATCGGGAGTACAGGGGGTCGCGAGCAGTACTTC. It translates to CASSLIGSTGGREQYF.